The following is a T cell receptor beta chain sequence with its context. Its antigen remains unidentified. Per-nucleotide qualities are absent, and no much larger clonotype sits a single base away. Samples from volunteer blood donors who had recovered from COVID-19 were contributed by a second Seattle source. Each collaborating institution followed its own protocols to collect whole blood in K2EDTA tubes. For TCRbeta analysis, collaborator samples were shipped as frozen whole blood, as isolated PBMCs, or as DNA extracted from either sample type. This sample was included in a study of blood T cell repertoires in COVID-19 (dated by TCRdb to about 2020). Context from the whole study: The collaborator samples originated in the United States, Italy and Spain and spanned the acute and convalescent phases of COVID-19. The samples were drawn from two sources: the first 160 participants of the ongoing ImmuneRACE study, and some 1,300 subjects contributed by 6 global collaborators. The material from the prospective study consisted of cDNA or gDNA derived from T cells, B-cell-depleted T cells, or PBMCs. Deeply sampled blood TCRbeta repertoires from subjects exposed to, actively infected with, or recovered from COVID-19 were included in the dataset. A de-identified subject ID, COVID-19 status, age in years and sex were almost always included in the sample metadata. Where HLA class I and class II types were available, the types were taken from metadata supplied by the sample provider, not from assay-based typing. The repertoires were released in a freely available public database meant as a resource for research on the immune response to SARS-CoV-2.

Results the study describes overall, beyond this receptor: How much clinical and demographic metadata was included differed by source and by participant, and the metadata was provided uncurated.

The immunoSEQ Assay, a bias-controlled multiplex PCR, was used to amplify TCRbeta CDR3 regions from genomic DNA. Per the authors' processing: The number of nucleated cells in each sample was estimated by amplification of reference gene primers within the assay. To quantify the absolute abundance of each unique TCRbeta CDR3 rearrangement, sequence reads were collapsed and filtered. For each sample, productive Simpson clonality was calculated as the square root of Simpson's diversity index across productive rearrangements. TCRdb's version of the immuneACCESS table is confined to in-frame rearrangements and falls short of the full clone set. An unresolved V gene accounts for under half of the shortfall where checked; the remainder is of unknown origin. The DNA was the basis for D and trimming; V, J and clone size are from that table. The sample table shows under 300,000 clones, and roughly nine tenths are seen once. The ten largest clones take up approximately 4.6% of the sample.

This TCR was recovered from a woman aged 40 to 55 who had recovered from COVID-19. Sequencing input: peripheral blood.

The DNA sequence is as follows: TGTGCCAGCAGCTTATTAGGTATAGGGCAGGGGATGCTCCGGTGGACCGGGGAGCTGTTTTTT. This is translated as CASSLLGIGQGMLRWTGELFF. The sequence joins TRBV7-3 to TRBJ2-2; a weak D assignment points to TRBD1 (6 bases agree). Its CDR3 holds 21 amino acids, cysteine through phenylalanine. The kept DNA is CDR3 alone, 63 bases in frame from the first base. CDR1 and CDR2, per the germline V gene, are SGHTA and FQGTGA. Deletion took 2 bases off V and 5 bases off J, with a span of 30 bases between the germline ends.